These 23 T cell receptor beta chains share one sample of origin, sequenced in a study of beta chain features in type 1 diabetes. Expressed TCRB transcripts were sequenced because the entire RNA isolate underwent reverse transcription. The assay was immunoSEQ multiplex PCR, and TCRdb's table has in-frame clones only and misses some. The table includes around 500,000 clones, more than 9.5% detected once. The sample comprised naive CD4+ T cells from blood. The source of these receptors is a woman under 30 in good health.

V usage is TRBV7-6 and J usage is TRBJ2-7; D is tentatively TRBD1 or TRBD2 (5 bases each). The CDR3 spans 15 residues. V was pared by 1 base and J by 4 bases, with 14 bases between. Germline V gene sequence: CDR1 SGHVS, CDR2 FNYEAQ. The CDR3 protein is CASSLEAGTLYEQYF. The CDR3 DNA follows: TGTGCCAGCAGCTTAGAAGCAGGGACCTTATACGAGCAGTACTTC.

The genes are TRBV7-3 and TRBJ2-5; a weak D match, TRBD2 (5 bases). The length of the CDR3 is 13 residues. From germline, CDR1 is SGHTA and CDR2 FQGTGA. V lost 6 bases and J 0 bases, leaving 8 bases between the germline ends. The CDR3 DNA follows: TGTGCCAGCAGTGGAGGCTACCAAGAGACCCAGTACTTC. Residues: CASSGGYQETQYF.

This rearrangement joins TRBV30 to TRBJ1-3; no definite D call. V was cut by 0 bases and J by 1 base, with 13 bases left in between. Germline loops: CDR1 GTSNPN, CDR2 SVGIG (reference sequence). CDR3 length equals 16 residues. The CDR3 reads CAWSVGSGRSGNTIYF. CDR3 sequence (DNA): TGTGCCTGGAGTGTAGGGTCCGGGAGGTCTGGAAACACCATATATTTT.

This clone was found a few times. The chain combines TRBV7-9 with TRBJ2-3; D may correspond to TRBD1 or TRBD2 (6 bases each). The germline V gene has CDR1 SEHNR and CDR2 FQNEAQ (reference sequence). Trimming cost V 4 bases and J 1 base, with 12 bases left between them. CDR3 size: 15 residues. The CDR3 loop is CASSSVGGRTDTQYF. In nucleotides, the CDR3 is TGTGCCAGCAGCTCCGTTGGGGGGCGCACAGATACGCAGTATTTT.

Only a few counts were recorded for this clone. V usage is TRBV4-3 and J usage is TRBJ2-1; possibly TRBD2 for D (5 bases). CDR1 is LGHNA, CDR2 YSLEER, per germline. Trimming stripped 4 bases from V and 8 bases from J, with 15 bases between. The CDR3 loop spans 14 amino acids. The CDR3 loop is CASSPRRGYDEQFF. The DNA of the CDR3 is TGCGCCAGCAGCCCCCGCCGGGGTTACGATGAGCAGTTCTTC.

J is TRBJ2-1 and V is TRBV14; TRBD2 matches at 13 bases. J lost 9 bases, V lost 4 bases, and 9 bases had no gene match. CDR1 is SGHDN, CDR2 FVKESK, per germline. The CDR3 length is 16 residues. CDR3 bases: TGTGCCAGCAGCCGGGGACTAGCGGGGCCCGGGGGTGAGCAGTTCTTC. This encodes CASSRGLAGPGGEQFF.

This rearrangement joins TRBV2 to TRBJ2-3; the D is unclear. V gave up 1 base and J gave up 1 base, with 6 bases separating them. Germline V CDR1 and CDR2: SNHLY, FYNNEI. The CDR3 sequence is 14 residues long. CDR3 in DNA: TGTGCCAGCAGTGAAGTTTCGGGCACAGATACGCAGTATTTT. Amino acids: CASSEVSGTDTQYF.

The J gene is TRBJ2-2, the V gene TRBV20-1; D is unclear. The CDR3 extends over 11 amino acids. Germline-derived CDR1 and CDR2 are DFQATT and SNEGSKA (reference sequence). Trimming shortened V by 3 bases and J by 5 bases, and 4 bases separated the two germline ends. The CDR3 DNA sequence: TGCAGTGCTAGGGAGACCGGGGAGCTGTTTTTT. This gives the protein CSARETGELFF.

Written as DNA, the CDR3 is TGTGCCAGTAGTCCGGGCTGGGGATCGGAGACCCAGTACTTC. It translates to CASSPGWGSETQYF. The rearrangement joins TRBV19 to TRBJ2-5; D gene unclear. Trimming pared 5 bases from V and 5 bases from J, leaving 15 bases between. The germline V gene encodes CDR1 LNHDA and CDR2 SQIVND (reference sequence). This CDR3 comprises 14 residues.

This clone was observed a handful of times. The genes are TRBV7-2 and TRBJ2-3; TRBD2 matches at 10 bases. The germline CDR1 and CDR2 sequences are SGHTA and FQGNSA. The J segment lost 0 bases and the V segment lost 11 bases, leaving 11 bases of the junction unmatched. This CDR3 is built from 16 residues. The CDR3 region has the DNA TGTGCCGCCTCCGGGCGTAGCGGGAGGAGCACAGATACGCAGTATTTT. Its translation: CAASGRSGRSTDTQYF.

The chain uses TRBV7-8 and TRBJ1-5, with 7 bases identical to TRBD1. V lost 5 bases to trimming and J lost 3 bases; unmatched junction nucleotides: 7. CDR1 is SGHVS, CDR2 FQNEAQ, per germline. The CDR3 length is 15 residues. DNA for the CDR3: TGTGCCAGCAGCAATCCGGGACAGTACAATCAGCCCCAGCATTTT. It codes for CASSNPGQYNQPQHF.

In its sample, this clone was seen a few times. V gene TRBV6-6 combines with J gene TRBJ1-2, with 8 bases identical to TRBD1. Germline V gives CDR1 MNHNY, CDR2 SVGAGI (reference sequence). The ends lost 6 bases at V and 4 bases at J; junction bases unmatched: 7. This CDR3 comprises 14 residues. The CDR3 nucleotides are TGTGCCAGCAGCCCCCGGCAGGGGGCCTATGGCTACACCTTC. Translation gives CASSPRQGAYGYTF.

J is TRBJ2-5 and V is TRBV7-2; the D is unclear. The CDR3 length is 14 residues. Trimming shortened V by 5 bases and J by 6 bases, and 16 bases separated the two germline ends. Germline CDR1 is SGHTA and CDR2 is FQGNSA. The CDR3 sequence: CASSLGPSAQTQYF. The CDR3 region has the DNA TGTGCCAGCAGCCTCGGACCGTCGGCCCAGACCCAGTACTTC. The entire variable domain, with the rest obtained from reference TRBV7-2 and TRBJ2-5, is as follows: GAGVSQSPSNKVTEKGKDVELRCDPISGHTALYWYRQSLGQGLEFLIYFQGNSAPDKSGLPSDRFSAERTGGSVSTLTIQRTQQEDSAVYLCASSLGPSAQTQYFGPGTRLLVL.

The chain is built from TRBV7-9 and TRBJ2-3; D unresolved. The CDR3 spans 12 residues. V dropped 5 bases and J dropped 5 bases, with 8 bases sitting between them. Per the germline V gene, CDR1 is SEHNR and CDR2 is FQNEAQ (reference sequence). CDR3 sequence: CASSPRRDTQYF. CDR3 coding DNA: TGTGCCAGCAGCCCTAGACGAGATACGCAGTATTTT.

This chain connects TRBV7-2 to TRBJ2-4, with D perhaps being TRBD1 or TRBD2 (5 bases each). Germline V gene lookup returns CDR1 SGHTA and CDR2 FQGNSA. This CDR3 region has 14 residues. Trimming took 4 bases from V and 7 from J, leaving 14 bases between them. The CDR3 loop reads CASSWGPSGNIQYF. CDR3 DNA sequence: TGTGCCAGCAGCTGGGGACCCTCGGGGAACATTCAGTACTTC.

This sequence joins TRBV2 and TRBJ1-2; D is unresolved. This CDR3 spans 12 amino acids. Trimming stripped 7 bases from V and 4 bases from J, with 10 bases between. Germline CDR1 reads SNHLY; CDR2 reads FYNNEI. The CDR3 here is CASTTSRYGYTF. The CDR3 bases are TGTGCCAGCACAACAAGCCGCTATGGCTACACCTTC. The full variable domain, with the rest looked up from reference TRBV2 and TRBJ1-2, is EPEVTQTPSHQVTQMGQEVILRCVPISNHLYFYWYRQILGQKVEFLVSFYNNEISEKSEIFDDQFSVERPDGSNFTLKIRSTKLEDSAMYFCASTTSRYGYTFGSGTRLTVV.

The chain uses TRBV7-3 and TRBJ2-1, with a tentative D call TRBD1 (5 bases). The germline gives CDR1 SGHTA, CDR2 FQGTGA. The CDR3 spans 14 residues. Trimming took 2 bases from V and 5 from J, leaving 10 bases between them. The CDR3 nucleotides read TGTGCCAGCAGCTTAGTGGGGCGAAACAATGAGCAGTTCTTC. Its protein product is CASSLVGRNNEQFF.

This clone has more than one count but fewer than ten. The chain employs TRBV4-1 and TRBJ2-5; D is perhaps TRBD2 (5 bases). Germline V lookup: CDR1 MGHRA, CDR2 YSYEKL. Trimming shortened V by 1 base and J by 2 bases, and 11 bases separated the two germline ends. The CDR3 extends over 15 amino acids. This CDR3 is CASSQVGLPQETQYF. CDR3 nucleotides: TGCGCCAGCAGCCAAGTAGGACTCCCACAAGAGACCCAGTACTTC.

A few counts support this clone. The V gene is TRBV7-3, the J gene TRBJ2-3, with D perhaps matching TRBD1 (5 bases). Germline CDR1 SGHTA, CDR2 FQGTGA. The CDR3 runs 14 residues. The germline V and J ends were trimmed by 4 bases and 6 bases, with 14 bases remaining between them. The chain's CDR3 is CASSSLDQGDTQYF. The DNA for the CDR3 is TGTGCCAGCAGCTCATTGGATCAGGGCGATACGCAGTATTTT.

V is TRBV25-1 and J is TRBJ1-4; unclear D gene. This CDR3 is built from 12 residues. V was cut by 3 bases and J by 8 bases, with 7 bases left in between. Per the germline V gene, CDR1 is MGHDK and CDR2 is SYGVNS. In DNA form, the CDR3 reads TGTGCCAGCAGTGACCTCGTAGAAAAACTGTTTTTT. Translating gives CASSDLVEKLFF.

Only a few counts were recorded for this clone. This chain joins TRBV2 and TRBJ1-1, with D maybe TRBD1 (6 bases). This CDR3 is built from 12 residues. Deletions cut 7 bases from V and 7 bases from J, with 13 bases between. Germline-derived CDR1 and CDR2 are SNHLY and FYNNEI. This CDR3 is CASTLSGDEAFF. The CDR3, as DNA: TGTGCCAGCACACTATCAGGGGATGAAGCTTTCTTT.

This clone was observed a few times. Other DNA sequences in the sample encode the same CDR3. This chain uses TRBV2 with TRBJ1-2; maybe TRBD1 (5 bases). Germline V gene lookup returns CDR1 SNHLY and CDR2 FYNNEI. This CDR3 region has 12 residues. V was trimmed by 8 bases and J by 0 bases, leaving 7 bases between them. Here the CDR3 DNA reads TGTGCCAGCGGGGGGACTAACTATGGCTACACCTTC. It specifies CASGGTNYGYTF.

This clone has more than one count but fewer than ten. The chain joins TRBV2 to TRBJ2-3; D is undetermined. V shed 4 bases and J shed 4 bases, with 12 bases lying between them. This CDR3 spans 14 amino acids. Germline V gene lookup returns CDR1 SNHLY and CDR2 FYNNEI. In DNA form, the CDR3 reads TGTGCCAGCAGTGTCAGTGAACCTCCAGATACGCAGTATTTT. Amino acid sequence: CASSVSEPPDTQYF. The entire variable domain, with the rest obtained from reference TRBV2 and TRBJ2-3, is as follows: EPEVTQTPSHQVTQMGQEVILRCVPISNHLYFYWYRQILGQKVEFLVSFYNNEISEKSEIFDDQFSVERPDGSNFTLKIRSTKLEDSAMYFCASSVSEPPDTQYFGPGTRLTVL.